This is a list of T cell receptor beta chains from one sample in a study of low-dose radiotherapy and immunotherapy resistance in tumors. Using its own MiXCR run on the reads, TCRdb lists one record per CDR3 protein. This sample carries under 90,000 distinct CDR3 sequences, less than 35% of them seen once, and the ten largest clones take around 10%. The sequenced sample was PBMCs, obtained before treatment. The receptors here all came from a female donor with ovarian cancer. The conserved cysteine and the conserved F or W are not part of the CDR3 here. A clone size is listed for some rows: how often the clone was seen (once, few, many), or a class if it is expanded.

>NA|TRBV12-3/TRBV12-4|TRBJ1-3
ASSLPTGTGTGNTIY
>few|TRBV11-2|TRBJ2-2
ASSTDRAGELFFF
>once|TRBV2|TRBJ1-4
ASNQGQPSNEKLF
>many|TRBV28|TRBJ2-1
ASSPAGGQPRGNEQF
>NA|TRBV7-8|TRBJ2-1
ASSIQGGSYNEQF
>many|TRBV6-6|TRBJ2-7
ASSAGTSGPLGGSYEQY
>many|TRBV7-2|TRBJ2-3
ASSLIGDLTDTQY
>NA|TRBV12-3/TRBV12-4|TRBJ1-5
ASSLGAGVGNQPQH
>many|TRBV3-1|TRBJ2-7
ASSLGTSGSYEQY
>many|TRBV19|TRBJ1-2
ASSMIGNPINYGYT
>many|TRBV28|TRBJ1-1
ASNSGTEAF
>many|TRBV6-2/TRBV6-3|TRBJ2-6
ASSVGQGGSGANVLT
>few|TRBV12-3/TRBV12-4|TRBJ1-5
ASSLAAGFDQPQH
>many|TRBV7-9|TRBJ2-5
ASSSRTGDETQY
>NA|TRBV7-2|TRBJ2-2
ASSFRSRQADLRNTGELF
>many|TRBV20-1|TRBJ2-7
SARSGTGIHEQY
>NA|TRBV6-2/TRBV6-3|TRBJ2-7
ASNPMGARQEQY
>many|TRBV12-3/TRBV12-4|TRBJ2-1
ASSVLAQGGEQF
>medium-sized|TRBV28|TRBJ1-5
ASSTGRPQPQH
>NA|TRBV11-3|TRBJ2-1
ASSPHGAEAYNEQF
>NA|TRBV7-9|TRBJ1-1
ASRPTMLEEAF
>many|TRBV3-1|TRBJ1-4
ASSLRTAEKLF
>many|TRBV20-1|TRBJ2-5
SARDSQETQY
>NA|TRBV7-9|TRBJ1-1
ASFWIQGRRSLEAF
>many|TRBV10-3|TRBJ2-1
AISESTEGSNEQF
>many|TRBV9|TRBJ1-1
ASKPRVGSTEAF